One and the same sample provided the 30 T cell receptor beta chains below, sequenced in a study of blood T cell repertoires in COVID-19. The protocol was immunoSEQ multiplex PCR, while the TCRdb copy is restricted to in-frame clones and leaves out a portion. The table includes about 31,000 clones, over 75% detected once. The sequenced sample was peripheral blood. Every receptor here comes from a man in his sixties with COVID-19, enrolled during active disease.

The chain has TRBV28 and TRBJ1-1, with a possible D match to TRBD1 (6 bases). Germline V gives CDR1 MDHEN, CDR2 SYDVKM. CDR3 length: 20 residues. Trimming took 0 bases from V and 0 from J, leaving 23 bases between them. The CDR3 reads CASSLWAGKAPRGMNTEAFF. The CDR3 DNA is TGTGCCAGCAGTTTATGGGCAGGGAAGGCCCCCAGGGGCATGAACACTGAAGCTTTCTTT.

The CDR3 nucleotides are TGTGCCAGTACCAATGGACCCGGGACAGGGGATCAGCCCCAGCATTTT. Protein: CASTNGPGTGDQPQHF. This chain uses TRBV19 with TRBJ1-5; 10 bases align to TRBD1. The V and J ends lost 7 bases and 5 bases, in that order; junction bases with no gene match: 11. The CDR3 contains 16 residues. From germline, CDR1 is LNHDA and CDR2 SQIVND (reference sequence). Supplemented by reference TRBV19 and TRBJ1-5, the full variable domain reads DGGITQSPKYLFRKEGQNVTLSCEQNLNHDAMYWYRQDPGQGLRLIYYSQIVNDFQKGDIAEGYSVSREKKESFPLTVTSAQKNPTAFYLCASTNGPGTGDQPQHFGDGTRLSIL.

V and J are TRBV27 and TRBJ2-7, with 11 bases aligning to TRBD1. Germline V lookup: CDR1 MNHEY, CDR2 SMNVEV (reference sequence). The CDR3 length is 15 residues. After removal of 4 bases from V and 6 bases from J, the junction contained 8 bases not matched to a gene. The CDR3 region has the DNA TGTGCCAGCAGTTACCGGACAGGGGGCTGGGGCGAGCAGTACTTC. This translates into CASSYRTGGWGEQYF.

This sequence joins TRBV2 and TRBJ1-1; D may be TRBD1 (5 bases). V shed 10 bases and J shed 5 bases, with 11 bases lying between them. The CDR3 consists of 11 residues. CDR1 SNHLY and CDR2 FYNNEI come from the germline V gene. CDR3 loop: CAIKGPTEAFF. The CDR3 DNA is TGTGCCATCAAGGGGCCGACTGAAGCTTTCTTT.

This chain joins TRBV7-2 and TRBJ2-7, with 9 nucleotides matching TRBD2. CDR1 is SGHTA and CDR2 is FQGNSA in the germline V gene. V shed 1 base and J 0 bases; nucleotides not matched to a gene: 13. This CDR3 contains 19 residues. This chain's CDR3 is CASSLGDAGGPDLSYEQYF. The CDR3 nucleotides are TGTGCCAGCAGCTTAGGGGACGCGGGAGGGCCGGACCTCTCCTACGAGCAGTACTTC.

The gene calls are TRBV6-5 and TRBJ1-5; no firm D call. This CDR3 comprises 13 residues. V was pared by 8 bases and J by 5 bases, with 13 bases between. Germline lookup yields CDR1 MNHEY and CDR2 SVGAGI. CDR3 protein: CASYSGRYQPQHF. In DNA, the CDR3 is TGTGCCAGCTACTCCGGGAGATATCAGCCCCAGCATTTT.

J is TRBJ1-4 and V is TRBV19; D not resolved. V lost 7 bases and J lost 6, with 15 bases in between. From germline, CDR1 is LNHDA and CDR2 SQIVND (reference sequence). This CDR3 is built from 14 residues. CDR3 nucleotides: TGTGCCAGTACAGATCTCGGCGGCGATGAAAAACTGTTTTTT. Encoded protein: CASTDLGGDEKLFF.

The rearrangement joins TRBV4-2 to TRBJ2-1; D may be TRBD2 (5 bases). CDR1 and CDR2 (germline): LGHNA, YNFKEQ. V was trimmed by 5 bases and J by 0 bases, leaving 11 bases between them. This CDR3 spans 15 amino acids. This chain's CDR3 is CASSKSGSSYNEQFF. As DNA, the CDR3 is TGTGCCAGCAGCAAGAGCGGTAGCTCCTACAATGAGCAGTTCTTC.

This clone was found once. The chain has TRBV9 and TRBJ1-3; 8 positions agree with TRBD1. The CDR3 runs 13 residues. CDR1 is SGDLS, CDR2 YYNGEE, per germline. With 3 bases clipped from V and 8 bases from J, the junction kept 4 bases outside the gene matches. CDR3 sequence reads: CASSETGGDTIYF. Written as DNA, the CDR3 is TGTGCCAGCAGCGAAACAGGGGGGGACACCATATATTTT.

The chain joins TRBV7-3 to TRBJ1-6; TRBD1 might be the D (6 bases). V was trimmed by 6 bases and J by 5 bases, leaving 11 bases between them. This CDR3 is 14 amino acids long. Germline CDR1 is SGHTA and CDR2 is FQGTGA. CDR3 protein: CASREDSHNSPLHF. CDR3 DNA: TGTGCCAGCAGAGAGGACAGCCATAATTCACCCCTCCACTTT.

The chain couples TRBV19 to TRBJ1-6; 11 bases match TRBD1. The CDR3 contains 18 residues. The V segment lost 6 bases and the J segment 7 bases; nucleotides outside the gene matches: 14. The germline CDR1 and CDR2 sequences are LNHDA and SQIVND (reference sequence). CDR3 region: CASSRTGGRHSGNSPLHF. CDR3 nucleotides: TGTGCCAGTAGCCGGACAGGGGGCCGCCACTCGGGGAATTCACCCCTCCACTTT.

V gene TRBV29-1 combines with J gene TRBJ1-1; D unclear. V lost 8 bases and J 2 bases, leaving 21 bases between the germline ends. The length of the CDR3 is 15 residues. Germline loops: CDR1 SQVTM, CDR2 ANQGSEA. Here the CDR3 DNA reads TGCAGCACAAAATCAGGAGGAGATACTAACACTGAAGCTTTCTTT. Translating it yields CSTKSGGDTNTEAFF.

This clone has a single count. The chain couples TRBV27 to TRBJ1-4; 7 nucleotides match TRBD1. The CDR3 length is 16 residues. The J segment lost 5 bases and the V segment lost 5 bases, leaving 11 bases of the junction unmatched. CDR1 and CDR2 (germline): MNHEY, SMNVEV (reference sequence). CDR3 residues: CASSPDRARRNEKLFF. Written as DNA, the CDR3 is TGTGCCAGCAGTCCCGACAGGGCGAGAAGGAATGAAAAACTGTTTTTT. Drawing the rest from reference TRBV27 and TRBJ1-4, the complete variable domain is EAQVTQNPRYLITVTGKKLTVTCSQNMNHEYMSWYRQDPGLGLRQIYYSMNVEVTDKGDVPEGYKVSRKEKRNFPLILESPSPNQTSLYFCASSPDRARRNEKLFFGSGTQLSVL.

J is TRBJ1-1 and V is TRBV18; D call uncertain. Per germline, CDR1 KGHSH and CDR2 LQKENI. Trimming cost V 2 bases and J 0 bases, with 16 bases left between them. This CDR3 spans 17 amino acids. CDR3 DNA sequence: TGTGCCAGCTCACCAGGGATAGGGAGACCACTGAACACTGAAGCTTTCTTT. Translation: CASSPGIGRPLNTEAFF.

The chain has TRBV19 and TRBJ1-1, with 9 bases aligning to TRBD1. The germline V gene encodes CDR1 LNHDA and CDR2 SQIVND (reference sequence). The J segment lost 4 bases and the V segment lost 6 bases, leaving 6 bases of the junction unmatched. The CDR3 has 14 amino acids. CDR3 coding DNA: TGTGCCAGTAGCCAGACAGGGGGGAGCACTGAAGCTTTCTTT. The encoded protein is CASSQTGGSTEAFF.

This clone was observed a single time. The chain uses TRBV12-3 or TRBV12-4 and TRBJ2-1; TRBD1 agrees at 9 bases. The J segment lost 15 bases and the V segment lost 0 bases, leaving 6 bases of the junction unmatched. The CDR3 sequence is 13 residues long. The CDR3 region has the DNA TGTGCCAGCAGTTTAGCGGGGACAGGGAAGGGGTTCTTC. Its protein product is CASSLAGTGKGFF.

The CDR3 sequence is CASSSTGGFGYTF. The CDR3 DNA reads as TGTGCCAGCAGTTCAACAGGGGGCTTTGGCTACACCTTC. The chain couples TRBV6-5 to TRBJ1-2; TRBD1 matches 9 bases. Germline V gene sequence: CDR1 MNHEY, CDR2 SVGAGI. The CDR3 extends over 13 amino acids. J was trimmed by 7 bases and V by 4 bases; bases with no gene match: 4.

The gene calls are TRBV6-5 and TRBJ1-1, with D unresolved. Trimming cost V 6 bases and J 4 bases, with 18 bases left between them. This CDR3 spans 15 amino acids. Germline V gene sequence: CDR1 MNHEY, CDR2 SVGAGI. The CDR3 here is CASRLQQIGSTEAFF. The DNA of the CDR3 is TGTGCCAGCAGGCTCCAACAGATAGGAAGCACTGAAGCTTTCTTT.

This clone was seen only a few times. The J gene is TRBJ2-7, the V gene TRBV13; maybe TRBD1 (7 bases). CDR1 is PRHDT and CDR2 is FYEKMQ in the germline V gene (reference sequence). V gave up 5 bases and J gave up 3 bases, with 11 bases separating them. The CDR3 consists of 13 residues. The CDR3 loop reads CASSPRGDYEQYF. CDR3 coding DNA: TGTGCCAGCAGCCCCAGGGGGGACTACGAGCAGTACTTC.

This chain links TRBV6-6 with TRBJ1-1, with D perhaps matching TRBD1 (6 bases). The CDR3 covers 15 residues. The V end was cut by 6 bases, the J end by 5 bases, with 19 bases between. The germline V gene has CDR1 MNHNY and CDR2 SVGAGI (reference sequence). The CDR3 sequence: CASRPQQGQMTEAFF. CDR3 coding DNA: TGTGCCAGCAGGCCCCAACAGGGTCAGATGACTGAAGCTTTCTTT.

J is TRBJ2-5 and V is TRBV11-3, with 9 positions matching TRBD1. Germline V gene lookup returns CDR1 SGHNT and CDR2 YENEEA. The CDR3 length is 15 residues. The V gene end was trimmed by 1 base and the J gene end by 3 bases; junction bases not matched to a gene: 3. CDR3 coding DNA: TGTGCCAGCAGCTTAGGAAGACAGGGGGAAGAGACCCAGTACTTC. Protein product: CASSLGRQGEETQYF.

V and J are TRBV14 and TRBJ1-6; D ambiguous. Germline CDR1 is SGHDN and CDR2 is FVKESK. V lost 0 bases and J lost 9, with 12 bases in between. The CDR3 has 15 amino acids. CDR3 DNA: TGTGCCAGCAGCCAAGAGGATCGGGGTTTTTCACCCCTCCACTTT. Its translation is CASSQEDRGFSPLHF.

The J gene is TRBJ2-7, the V gene TRBV3-1 (or the pseudogene TRBV3-2), with 8 bases identical to TRBD2. Germline-derived CDR1 and CDR2 are LGHDT and YNNKEL (reference sequence). The length of the CDR3 is 13 residues. The ends lost 4 bases at V and 3 bases at J; junction bases unmatched: 2. As DNA, the CDR3 is TGTGCCAGCAGCCCGGGAGGGGGCTACGAGCAGTACTTC. This translates into CASSPGGGYEQYF.

The chain employs TRBV7-2 and TRBJ2-7, with 7 bases lining up with TRBD1. V shed 5 bases, J shed 6 bases, and the junction held 16 bases outside the gene matches. CDR3 size: 16 residues. Germline CDR1 is SGHTA and CDR2 is FQGNSA. The CDR3 here is CASSQDRETLGSEQYF. The CDR3 DNA reads TGTGCCAGCAGCCAAGACAGGGAAACTTTAGGGAGCGAGCAGTACTTC.

V usage is TRBV6-5 and J usage is TRBJ2-5, with D possibly matching TRBD1 (7 bases). The V end lost 10 bases, the J end lost 2 bases, and 17 bases lay between the germline ends. In germline, CDR1 is MNHEY, CDR2 SVGAGI. CDR3 length equals 14 residues. The CDR3 region has the DNA TGTGCCATGGGGCATTCAGGGGGGCAAGAGACCCAGTACTTC. Its translation is CAMGHSGGQETQYF.

The chain employs TRBV5-4 and TRBJ2-1; 9 nucleotides match TRBD2. The trim removed 5 bases at V and 8 bases at J, leaving 11 bases unmatched. Germline values: CDR1 SGHNT, CDR2 YYREEE (reference sequence). The CDR3 totals 15 residues. The CDR3 DNA sequence: TGTGCCAGCAGTTATGAGGCTAGCGGGAAGGATGAGCAGTTCTTC. Translating it yields CASSYEASGKDEQFF.

The chain couples TRBV30 to TRBJ1-3; D unresolved. The CDR3 loop spans 15 amino acids. Trimming pared 2 bases from V and 0 bases from J, leaving 11 bases between. Germline-derived CDR1 and CDR2 are GTSNPN and SVGIG (reference sequence). CDR3 protein: CAWSLGSHSGNTIYF. CDR3 bases: TGTGCCTGGAGTCTTGGCTCTCACTCTGGAAACACCATATATTTT.

The gene calls are TRBV19 and TRBJ2-1; 7 bases match TRBD2. The CDR3 contains 14 residues. V trimming: 7 bases; J trimming: 5 bases; junction bases outside the gene matches: 8. Germline V lookup: CDR1 LNHDA, CDR2 SQIVND (reference sequence). The CDR3 DNA is TGTGCCAGTACGAGGGAGGGCCTGGACAATGAGCAGTTCTTC. Translating it yields CASTREGLDNEQFF.

CDR3 loop: CSVELAGVPYSSYNEQFF. CDR3 nucleotides: TGCAGCGTTGAGCTAGCGGGAGTTCCCTATAGCTCCTACAATGAGCAGTTCTTC. V and J are TRBV29-1 and TRBJ2-1; TRBD2 aligns across 10 bases. From germline, CDR1 is SQVTM and CDR2 ANQGSEA. Trimming cost V 3 bases and J 0 bases; bases outside gene matches: 11. CDR3 length: 18 amino acids.

This chain uses TRBV4-3 with TRBJ1-4; 7 bases are shared with TRBD1. In germline, CDR1 is LGHNA, CDR2 YSLEER. The CDR3 sequence is 15 residues long. V gave up 2 bases and J gave up 2 bases; unmatched junction bases: 2. The DNA of the CDR3 is TGCGCCAGCAGCCAATCACAGGGGACTAATGAAAAACTGTTTTTT. This encodes CASSQSQGTNEKLFF.